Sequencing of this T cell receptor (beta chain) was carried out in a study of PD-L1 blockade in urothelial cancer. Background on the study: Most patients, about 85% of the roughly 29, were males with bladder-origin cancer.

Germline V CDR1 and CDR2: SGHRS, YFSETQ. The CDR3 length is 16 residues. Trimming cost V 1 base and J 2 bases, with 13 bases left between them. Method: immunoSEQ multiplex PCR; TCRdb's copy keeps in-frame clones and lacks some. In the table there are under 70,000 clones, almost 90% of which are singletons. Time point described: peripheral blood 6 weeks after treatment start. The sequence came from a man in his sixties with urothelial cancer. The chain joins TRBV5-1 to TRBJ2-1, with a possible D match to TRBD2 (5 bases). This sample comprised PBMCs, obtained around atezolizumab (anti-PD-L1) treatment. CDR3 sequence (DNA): TGCGCCAGCAGCTTGTTCGGCACCGGGACCTACAATGAGCAGTTCTTC. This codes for CASSLFGTGTYNEQFF.